The 20 T cell receptor beta chains reported below all come from one sample, sequenced in a study of cytomegalovirus exposure and HLA in healthy donors. PCR amplification relied on 60 Vbeta primers (plus 13 Jbeta primers). Sequenced by immunoSEQ multiplex PCR; TCRdb stores in-frame clones only, minus some. The table includes 55,000 to 75,000 clones, roughly 86% detected once. The material sequenced was PBMCs. The receptor source for this set is a man in his late teens or twenties in good health and CMV-seronegative.

The chain couples TRBV6-5 to TRBJ1-5; 10 bases line up with TRBD1. Looked up from germline, CDR1 is MNHEY and CDR2 is SVGAGI. The CDR3 length is 15 residues. The junction had 4 bases not matched to a gene; V was cut back by 6 bases and J by 2 bases. The chain's CDR3 is CASRTGGRGNQPQHF. The CDR3 DNA sequence: TGTGCCAGCAGGACAGGGGGCCGGGGCAATCAGCCCCAGCATTTT.

This clone was seen just once. This sequence joins TRBV4-1 and TRBJ2-5; 10 nucleotides line up with TRBD2. This CDR3 comprises 15 residues. With V trimmed by 3 bases and J by 4 bases, 5 bases remained unmatched. CDR1 and CDR2 from the germline V gene are MGHRA and YSYEKL. The CDR3 coding sequence is TGCGCCAGCAGCCAGAGCGGGACTAGCGCAGAGACCCAGTACTTC. Protein sequence: CASSQSGTSAETQYF.

The gene calls are TRBV5-1 and TRBJ2-1; TRBD2 is a possible D gene (5 bases). Trimming pared 4 bases from V and 9 bases from J, leaving 17 bases between. CDR1 is SGHRS and CDR2 is YFSETQ in the germline V gene. The CDR3 consists of 14 residues. The CDR3 region is CASSAEVPPREQFF. The CDR3 nucleotides are TGCGCCAGCAGCGCGGAGGTACCCCCTCGTGAGCAGTTCTTC.

This chain links TRBV30 with TRBJ1-6, with a weak D call TRBD1 (5 bases). V was shortened by 5 bases and J by 5 bases, with 13 bases between the two germline ends. Germline CDR1 reads GTSNPN; CDR2 reads SVGIG (reference sequence). CDR3 length equals 14 residues. CDR3 coding DNA: TGTGCCTGGGAGGAGGGGAGGAATAATTCACCCCTCCACTTT. This encodes CAWEEGRNNSPLHF.

The chain uses TRBV6-1 and TRBJ1-1; TRBD1 matches 7 bases. Trimming cost V 7 bases and J 4 bases; bases outside gene matches: 9. Germline V CDR1 and CDR2: MNHNS, SASEGT. This CDR3 contains 14 residues. DNA for the CDR3: TGTGCCAGCACTCACCCCCCAGGGGGCACTGAAGCTTTCTTT. As protein: CASTHPPGGTEAFF.

This chain uses TRBV7-8 with TRBJ2-7; 12 nucleotides agree with TRBD1. CDR1 SGHVS and CDR2 FQNEAQ come from the germline V gene. V shed 4 bases and J 7 bases; nucleotides not matched to a gene: 5. The CDR3 is 14 amino acids. The CDR3 is CASSSGQGAGEQYF. CDR3 nucleotides: TGTGCCAGCAGCTCGGGACAGGGGGCTGGGGAGCAGTACTTC.

The genes are TRBV7-2 and TRBJ2-3; 10 bases match TRBD1. Germline CDR1 SGHTA, CDR2 FQGNSA. The CDR3 is made up of 18 amino acids. Trimming at V came to 4 bases and at J to 4 bases, leaving 14 bases not matched to a gene. The CDR3 loop reads CASSYSGTGATRADTQYF. CDR3 nucleotide sequence: TGTGCCAGCAGCTATTCCGGGACAGGGGCGACCAGGGCAGATACGCAGTATTTT.

The genes are TRBV6-5 and TRBJ2-5; 8 bases are a match to TRBD1. The V gene end was trimmed by 5 bases and the J gene end by 5 bases; junction bases not matched to a gene: 7. Germline V gene lookup returns CDR1 MNHEY and CDR2 SVGAGI. The CDR3 spans 14 residues. This chain's CDR3 is CASSVGTGSETQYF. In nucleotides, the CDR3 is TGTGCCAGCAGTGTCGGGACAGGCAGCGAGACCCAGTACTTC.

This sequence joins TRBV5-1 and TRBJ2-3, with 7 positions matching TRBD2. CDR1 is SGHRS, CDR2 YFSETQ, per germline. The ends lost 0 bases at V and 3 bases at J; junction bases unmatched: 7. The CDR3 has 16 residues. As DNA, the CDR3 is TGCGCCAGCAGCTTGGGGCGCGGGGGAAGGACAGATACGCAGTATTTT. This translates into CASSLGRGGRTDTQYF.

This CDR3 is CASSLYPGNGELFF. The CDR3 nucleotides are TGCGCCAGCAGCTTGTACCCGGGAAACGGGGAGCTGTTTTTT. This chain links TRBV5-1 with TRBJ2-2; D possibly corresponds to TRBD2 (5 bases). The V end was cut by 1 base, the J end by 7 bases, with 11 bases between. There are 14 residues in the CDR3. Germline values: CDR1 SGHRS, CDR2 YFSETQ.

This clone was seen a single time. The genes are TRBV28 and TRBJ2-1; D call uncertain. The CDR3 has 14 amino acids. The V gene's germline CDR1 is MDHEN and CDR2 SYDVKM. V was pared by 6 bases and J by 15 bases, with 24 bases between. The CDR3 coding sequence is TGTGCCAGCAGCGCTCCCAGGCTCCCTACAATAGGGTTCTTC. This gives the protein CASSAPRLPTIGFF.

The chain couples TRBV30 to TRBJ2-7; weak D call: TRBD1 (5 bases). CDR1 is GTSNPN, CDR2 SVGIG, per germline (reference sequence). The CDR3 contains 18 residues. V was shortened by 0 bases and J by 2 bases, with 23 bases between the two germline ends. In DNA, the CDR3 is TGTGCCTGGAGTGTACCGTTTGGGGCCGCCCAGCCGACCTACGAGCAGTACTTC. Its translation: CAWSVPFGAAQPTYEQYF.

The rearrangement joins TRBV6-1 to TRBJ2-1; 9 bases are a match to TRBD1. The CDR3 has 16 amino acids. The V segment lost 1 base and the J segment 8 bases; nucleotides outside the gene matches: 9. Germline CDR1 is MNHNS and CDR2 is SASEGT. CDR3 DNA sequence: TGTGCCAGCAGTGAAGGGCCTGGGACAGGGTTTCATGAGCAGTTCTTC. Protein: CASSEGPGTGFHEQFF.

The DNA for the CDR3 is TGTGCCTGGAGTCAGGGCTATGGCTACACCTTC. Amino acids: CAWSQGYGYTF. The genes are TRBV30 and TRBJ1-2; a weak D match, TRBD1 (5 bases). CDR3 length equals 11 residues. Trimming took off 2 bases at V and 4 bases at J, with 5 bases between the two ends. From germline, CDR1 is GTSNPN and CDR2 SVGIG (reference sequence). Using reference TRBV30 and TRBJ1-2 for the parts outside the CDR3, the full variable domain is SQTIHQWPATLVQPVGSPLSLECTVEGTSNPNLYWYRQAAGRGLQLLFYSVGIGQISSEVPQNLSASRPQDRQFILSSKKLLLSDSGFYLCAWSQGYGYTFGSGTRLTVV.

The chain carries TRBV5-4 and TRBJ2-7; 10 bases map to TRBD1. With 4 bases clipped from V and 3 bases from J, the junction kept 4 bases outside the gene matches. This CDR3 is built from 14 residues. Germline V gene sequence: CDR1 SGHNT, CDR2 YYREEE (reference sequence). For the CDR3, the DNA is TGTGCCAGCAGCCTGACAGGGGGCTACTACGAGCAGTACTTC. This encodes CASSLTGGYYEQYF.

The chain recombines TRBV11-3 with TRBJ2-7; D not resolved. The CDR3 is 14 residues long. The V end was cut by 5 bases, the J end by 2 bases, with 13 bases between. Germline CDR1 is SGHNT and CDR2 is YENEEA. CDR3 sequence: CASSLTSNTYEQYF. DNA of the CDR3: TGTGCCAGCAGCCTCACGTCCAACACCTACGAGCAGTACTTC.

This clone was found once. This chain connects TRBV6-5 to TRBJ1-6; 7 bases fit TRBD1. Germline values: CDR1 MNHEY, CDR2 SVGAGI. V was clipped by 5 bases and J by 7 bases; unmatched bases: 5. This CDR3 has 14 amino acids. In DNA form, the CDR3 reads TGTGCCAGCAGTGACGGGACAGTCAATTCACCCCTCCACTTT. Amino acids: CASSDGTVNSPLHF.

The V call is TRBV2, the J call TRBJ2-5; the match to TRBD2 covers 16 bases. This CDR3 contains 19 residues. Germline V gives CDR1 SNHLY, CDR2 FYNNEI. With 6 bases clipped from V and 1 base from J, the junction kept 11 bases outside the gene matches. The CDR3, as DNA: TGTGCCAGCAGGTGGGACGGGACTAGCGGGGGGGCCGTCCAAGAGACCCAGTACTTC. Protein product: CASRWDGTSGGAVQETQYF.

This chain connects TRBV7-9 to TRBJ2-7; 10 nucleotides align to TRBD2. Per germline, CDR1 SEHNR and CDR2 FQNEAQ (reference sequence). The length of the CDR3 is 14 residues. The V segment lost 7 bases and the J segment 7 bases; nucleotides outside the gene matches: 10. The CDR3 region is CASTTSGLAQEQYF. CDR3 in DNA: TGTGCCAGCACCACTTCGGGACTAGCGCAGGAGCAGTACTTC. The whole variable domain, remainder taken from reference TRBV7-9 and TRBJ2-7, is DTGVSQNPRHKITKRGQNVTFRCDPISEHNRLYWYRQTLGQGPEFLTYFQNEAQLEKSRLLSDRFSAERPKGSFSTLEIQRTEQGDSAMYLCASTTSGLAQEQYFGPGTRLTVT.

J is TRBJ2-3 and V is TRBV7-6, with a tentative D call TRBD2 (6 bases). The V end lost 2 bases, the J end lost 3 bases, and 18 bases lay between the germline ends. CDR1 SGHVS and CDR2 FNYEAQ come from the germline V gene. This CDR3 spans 17 amino acids. The CDR3 here is CASSLRSGGFLTDTQYF. The DNA for the CDR3 is TGTGCCAGCAGCTTAAGGTCCGGGGGATTCCTGACAGATACGCAGTATTTT.